The 9 T cell receptor beta chains given below trace back to one sample, sequenced in a study of T cell repertoires in cytomegalovirus infection. MiXCR, run by TCRdb on the reads, gives a single entry per CDR3 protein. Of approximately 470,000 distinct CDR3 sequences in the sample, 42% were seen once. No antigen has been assigned to these receptors. The sequencing used cultured PBMCs, collected from culture after CMV antigen stimulation. The receptors originated from a human donor in good health (CMV status not recorded). Some clones in this sample may be carry-over from other donors' samples.

The chain has TRBV6-5 and TRBJ2-7; TRBD2 agrees at 8 bases. In germline, CDR1 is MNHEY, CDR2 SVGAGI. This CDR3 has 14 amino acids. The V gene end was trimmed by 2 bases and the J gene end by 7 bases; junction bases not matched to a gene: 7. CDR3 protein: CASSYPGTSWEQYF. DNA of the CDR3: TGTGCCAGCAGTTACCCCGGGACTAGTTGGGAGCAGTACTTC.

This clonotype was detected only a few times. This chain uses TRBV7-9 with TRBJ1-6; no reliable D call. The CDR3 is 15 amino acids. Germline V gene sequence: CDR1 SEHNR, CDR2 FQNEAQ (reference sequence). V dropped 5 bases and J dropped 0 bases, with 8 bases sitting between them. The CDR3 DNA reads as TGTGCCAGCAGCCCGGGGAGCTCCTATAATTCACCCCTCCACTTT. Protein sequence: CASSPGSSYNSPLHF. The entire variable domain, with the rest obtained from reference TRBV7-9 and TRBJ1-6, is as follows: DTGVSQNPRHKITKRGQNVTFRCDPISEHNRLYWYRQTLGQGPEFLTYFQNEAQLEKSRLLSDRFSAERPKGSFSTLEIQRTEQGDSAMYLCASSPGSSYNSPLHFGNGTRLTVT.

V is TRBV4-1 and J is TRBJ2-2; D might be TRBD1 (6 bases). CDR1 and CDR2 (germline): MGHRA, YSYEKL. Trimming pared 6 bases from V and 6 bases from J, leaving 23 bases between. This CDR3 contains 17 residues. For the CDR3, the DNA is TGCGCCAGCAGTCGGAACTTGGGGGCCGAAAGCGCCGGGGAGCTGTTTTTT. It yields the protein CASSRNLGAESAGELFF.

There are a few counts of this clonotype. The chain links TRBV7-2 to TRBJ2-2; 7 nucleotides line up with TRBD2. The CDR3 is 15 residues long. Germline V gene lookup returns CDR1 SGHTA and CDR2 FQGNSA. J lost 5 bases, V lost 0 bases, and 3 bases had no gene match. CDR3 protein: CASSLALAQTGELFF. Written as DNA, the CDR3 is TGTGCCAGCAGCTTAGCACTAGCGCAAACCGGGGAGCTGTTTTTT.

J is TRBJ2-3 and V is TRBV12-3 or TRBV12-4; TRBD2 matches at 8 bases. V lost 6 bases and J lost 4; bases outside the gene matches: 9. The length of the CDR3 is 15 residues. This CDR3 reads CASSSQREISDTQYF. CDR3 in DNA: TGTGCCAGCAGCAGTCAGCGGGAGATATCAGATACGCAGTATTTT.

This chain joins TRBV4-1 and TRBJ2-3, with D unclear. There are 14 residues in the CDR3. V gave up 5 bases and J gave up 2 bases, with 11 bases separating them. Germline V gene sequence: CDR1 MGHRA, CDR2 YSYEKL. CDR3 nucleotides: TGCGCCAGCAGCTCCCGCAGAGCCACAGATACGCAGTATTTT. Amino acids: CASSSRRATDTQYF.

The chain joins TRBV3-1 to TRBJ2-1; TRBD2 might be the D (5 bases). From germline, CDR1 is LGHDT and CDR2 YNNKEL (reference sequence). There are 16 residues in the CDR3. The V gene lost 6 bases and the J gene lost 0 bases, with 15 bases spanning the gap. For the CDR3, the DNA is TGTGCCAGCAGTCTCCGTGGACTCGACTCCTACAATGAGCAGTTCTTC. The encoded protein is CASSLRGLDSYNEQFF.

This clonotype was detected once. This sequence joins TRBV20-1 and TRBJ2-7, with 8 nucleotides matching TRBD1. V gave up 5 bases and J gave up 6 bases; unmatched junction bases: 12. Germline assignment: CDR1 DFQATT and CDR2 SNEGSKA (reference sequence). The CDR3 totals 14 residues. Written as DNA, the CDR3 is TGCAGTGCTCCGGACAGGGCGGATATCTCCGAGCAGTACTTC. This encodes CSAPDRADISEQYF.

There are a few counts of this clonotype. The chain carries TRBV7-2 and TRBJ2-7; the D gene is possibly TRBD2 (6 bases). In germline, CDR1 is SGHTA, CDR2 FQGNSA. This CDR3 contains 16 residues. V lost 2 bases, J lost 3 bases, and 17 bases lay in between. The CDR3 DNA is TGTGCCAGCAGCTTAAGGACTACAAACCTCTACTACGAGCAGTACTTC. Its translation: CASSLRTTNLYYEQYF.